This T cell receptor beta chain was profiled in a study of memory CD8 T cells in hepatitis C reinfection. About the research overall: Samples before reinfection came 55 to 20 weeks prior to detection.

In germline, CDR1 is MNHEY, CDR2 SMNVEV (reference sequence). The CDR3 is 16 amino acids. V trimming: 0 bases; J trimming: 3 bases; junction bases outside the gene matches: 7. The data were produced by immunoSEQ multiplex PCR, yet TCRdb's version contains in-frame clones alone and is incomplete. The sample lists approximately 52,000 clones, around nine tenths occurring once. Regarding time point: pre-reinfection, 55 to 20 weeks before reinfection detection. Sorted cells were sequenced directly ex vivo without any in vitro expansion. The Montreal HEPCO cohort supplied donors who inject drugs. At all three reinfection time points, viable CD3+ CD8+ CD45RO- cells from a couple of donors served as controls.

Specimen: naive CD8+ T cells sorted from blood. This clonotype was sampled from a man between 18 and 29 years old with hepatitis C virus infection. V gene TRBV27 combines with J gene TRBJ2-7, with TRBD2 matching 8 bases. This CDR3 is CASSLSGSGVYYEQYF. For the CDR3, the DNA is TGTGCCAGCAGTTTATCTGGTAGCGGGGTTTACTACGAGCAGTACTTC.